The source of this T cell receptor (beta chain) is a study of vaccination and CD4 T cells after COVID-19. As for the study in general: Convalescents were six males and four females, two of them Hispanic. Study conclusions and caveats: For SARS-CoV-2-reactive clonotypes, the median went from 21 to 38, a nonsignificant increase.

Sequencing of cultured CD4+ T cell DNA used the Oncomine TCR Beta short-read assay. Each CDR3 protein gets one entry after TCRdb re-called the PCR reads with MiXCR. The data show about 25,000 distinct CDR3 sequences, 30% seen once. Time point given: late sampling 161 to 241 days after vaccination in a few convalescent patients. Treatment described: approximately nine-day PBMC culture with coronavirus spike peptide pools or control peptides (ViraFEST assay). ViraFEST used peptide pools to expand antigen-specific T cells, then sequenced TCRs. Per-well cultures of 2 million to 2.5 million PBMCs received 8 to 10 IU/ml IL-2 and 10 ug/ml peptide pools. Details on this clonotype: What it recognizes is unknown.

Germline CDR1 reads SEHNR; CDR2 reads FQNEAQ (reference sequence). Trimming took 5 bases from V and 5 from J; bases not matched to a gene: 10. This CDR3 has 15 amino acids. The source material was CD4+ T cells from blood, cultured in vitro, sampled about 7 months after SARS-CoV-2 vaccination. The genes are TRBV7-9 and TRBJ1-2; 8 nucleotides line up with TRBD1. This receptor was obtained from a human donor who had recovered from COVID-19. Written as DNA, the CDR3 is TGTGCCAGCAGCGATAGGACAGGGAGTCGGTATGGCTACACCTTC. This codes for CASSDRTGSRYGYTF. Drawing the rest from reference TRBV7-9 and TRBJ1-2, the complete variable domain is DTGVSQNPRHKITKRGQNVTFRCDPISEHNRLYWYRQTLGQGPEFLTYFQNEAQLEKSRLLSDRFSAERPKGSFSTLEIQRTEQGDSAMYLCASSDRTGSRYGYTFGSGTRLTVV.